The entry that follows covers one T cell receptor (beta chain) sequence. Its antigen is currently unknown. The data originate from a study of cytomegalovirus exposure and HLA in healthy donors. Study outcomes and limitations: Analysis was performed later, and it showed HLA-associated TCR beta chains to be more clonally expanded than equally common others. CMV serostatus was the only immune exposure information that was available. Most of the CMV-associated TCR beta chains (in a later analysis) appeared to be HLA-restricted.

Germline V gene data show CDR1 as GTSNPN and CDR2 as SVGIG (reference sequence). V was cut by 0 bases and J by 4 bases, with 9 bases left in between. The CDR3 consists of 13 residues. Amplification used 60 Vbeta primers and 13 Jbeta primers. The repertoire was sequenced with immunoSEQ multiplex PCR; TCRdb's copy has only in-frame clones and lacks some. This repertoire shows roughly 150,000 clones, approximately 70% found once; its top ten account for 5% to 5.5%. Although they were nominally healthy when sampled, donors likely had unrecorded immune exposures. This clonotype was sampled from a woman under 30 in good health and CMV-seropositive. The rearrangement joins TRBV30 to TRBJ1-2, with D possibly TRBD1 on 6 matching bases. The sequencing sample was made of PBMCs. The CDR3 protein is CAWSVGQSYGYTF. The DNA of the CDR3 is TGTGCCTGGAGTGTAGGACAGTCCTATGGCTACACCTTC.